Shown below are 21 T cell receptor beta chains from a single sample sequenced in a study of beta chain features in type 1 diabetes. Whole-study findings and limits: All four CD4+ subsets from Type 1 diabetes patients carried moderately but significantly shorter TCRB CDR3s.

As every portion of the isolated RNA was reverse transcribed, the sequencing read expressed TCRB transcripts. TCRdb's copy holds only in-frame clones and misses some; the assay was immunoSEQ multiplex PCR. The top ten clones hold less than 0.09% of a sample with approximately 250,000 clones, more than 15% of them seen once. Their specific antigens are unknown. The sample taken for sequencing was naive CD4+ T cells from blood. The receptors stem from a man aged 25-45 years with type 1 diabetes.

This clone has a handful of counts. The chain uses TRBV6-6 and TRBJ2-5, with TRBD1 as a possible D gene (6 bases). Trimming shortened V by 0 bases and J by 4 bases, and 15 bases separated the two germline ends. In germline, CDR1 is MNHNY, CDR2 SVGAGI (reference sequence). CDR3 length: 16 amino acids. For the CDR3, the DNA is TGTGCCAGCAGTTACTCGCTGGCTGGGGGCGGAGAGACCCAGTACTTC. It encodes CASSYSLAGGGETQYF.

This clone was seen a few times. J is TRBJ1-1 and V is TRBV2; 7 bases align to TRBD1. The CDR3 spans 13 residues. Per germline, CDR1 SNHLY and CDR2 FYNNEI. V was clipped by 6 bases and J by 5 bases; unmatched bases: 6. CDR3 in amino acids: CASRRQGGTEAFF. CDR3 sequence (DNA): TGTGCCAGCAGGCGACAGGGTGGTACTGAAGCTTTCTTT.

The table lists this clone with a few counts. This chain connects TRBV15 to TRBJ2-1; 11 bases are a match to TRBD2. The V and J ends lost 1 base and 4 bases, in that order; junction bases with no gene match: 12. CDR1 LNHNV and CDR2 YYDKDF come from the germline V gene (reference sequence). The CDR3 is 19 amino acids. The CDR3 is CATSRGQGDSGREYNEQFF. CDR3 nucleotide sequence: TGTGCCACCAGCAGAGGACAGGGTGATAGCGGGAGGGAATACAATGAGCAGTTCTTC.

The chain links TRBV5-6 to TRBJ2-6; D is unclear. The CDR3 sequence is 15 residues long. Per germline, CDR1 SGHDT and CDR2 YYEEEE. V lost 1 base and J lost 0, with 5 bases in between. The CDR3 bases are TGTGCCAGCAGCTTGTACAGCTCTGGGGCCAACGTCCTGACTTTC. Amino acid sequence: CASSLYSSGANVLTF.

This clone was detected a few times. The genes are TRBV30 and TRBJ1-5, with D maybe TRBD1 (5 bases). Trimming shortened V by 0 bases and J by 5 bases, and 11 bases separated the two germline ends. The CDR3 extends over 14 amino acids. Germline V gives CDR1 GTSNPN, CDR2 SVGIG (reference sequence). The CDR3 nucleotides read TGTGCCTGGAGTGTATTCGGGGGATATCAGCCCCAGCATTTT. This codes for CAWSVFGGYQPQHF.

This clone turned up a few times. The chain is built from TRBV18 and TRBJ1-2; D gene ambiguous. Germline V gene sequence: CDR1 KGHSH, CDR2 LQKENI. V was cut by 3 bases and J by 5 bases, with 7 bases left in between. This CDR3 spans 12 amino acids. The CDR3 region has the DNA TGTGCCAGCTCACCGCGGACGTATGGCTACACCTTC. Protein sequence: CASSPRTYGYTF. Full variable domain (missing parts from reference TRBV18 and TRBJ1-2): NAGVMQNPRHLVRRRGQEARLRCSPMKGHSHVYWYRQLPEEGLKFMVYLQKENIIDESGMPKERFSAEFPKEGPSILRIQQVVRGDSAAYFCASSPRTYGYTFGSGTRLTVV.

J is TRBJ1-2 and V is TRBV4-1; tentatively, D is TRBD1 (5 bases). CDR1 is MGHRA, CDR2 YSYEKL, per germline. V gave up 4 bases and J gave up 7 bases, with 22 bases separating them. This CDR3 has 16 amino acids. The chain's CDR3 is CASSRGDGRRDSGYTF. DNA for the CDR3: TGCGCCAGCAGCCGGGGGGACGGCCGCCGAGATAGTGGCTACACCTTC.

This clone has a handful of counts. This chain links TRBV28 with TRBJ1-5, with unresolved D. This CDR3 is built from 13 residues. V gave up 7 bases and J gave up 4 bases, with 11 bases separating them. In germline, CDR1 is MDHEN, CDR2 SYDVKM. This CDR3 reads CASTPRRNQPQHF. The DNA of the CDR3 is TGTGCCAGCACCCCCCGGAGGAATCAGCCCCAGCATTTT. Using reference TRBV28 and TRBJ1-5 for the parts outside the CDR3, the full variable domain is DVKVTQSSRYLVKRTGEKVFLECVQDMDHENMFWYRQDPGLGLRLIYFSYDVKMKEKGDIPEGYSVSREKKERFSLILESASTNQTSMYLCASTPRRNQPQHFGDGTRLSIL.

A few counts support this clone. This chain uses TRBV2 with TRBJ2-1; 8 positions agree with TRBD1. The CDR3 runs 15 residues. V shed 11 bases and J 0 bases; nucleotides not matched to a gene: 9. Germline-derived CDR1 and CDR2 are SNHLY and FYNNEI. The CDR3 spells CAGGQGQSSYNEQFF. In nucleotides, the CDR3 is TGTGCCGGAGGACAGGGTCAAAGCTCCTACAATGAGCAGTTCTTC.

This clone was recorded a few times. This chain links TRBV5-1 with TRBJ2-1, with 9 bases lining up with TRBD1. CDR3 length: 16 residues. The trim removed 4 bases at V and 6 bases at J, leaving 11 bases unmatched. Germline loops: CDR1 SGHRS, CDR2 YFSETQ. The DNA for the CDR3 is TGCGCCAGCAGCCCTATGGGACAGGGTATAGGCAATGAGCAGTTCTTC. Its translation: CASSPMGQGIGNEQFF.

The sample holds a few counts of this clone. The chain uses TRBV28 and TRBJ2-7; D is undetermined. This CDR3 is 13 amino acids long. Trimming stripped 7 bases from V and 10 bases from J, with 20 bases between. The germline gives CDR1 MDHEN, CDR2 SYDVKM. The CDR3 spells CASIGLVIGDQYF. CDR3 nucleotide sequence: TGTGCCAGCATCGGGTTGGTGATAGGCGACCAGTACTTC.

V gene TRBV6-6 combines with J gene TRBJ2-3, with D possibly TRBD1 on 6 matching bases. Germline V lookup: CDR1 MNHNY, CDR2 SVGAGI (reference sequence). The length of the CDR3 is 12 residues. V dropped 4 bases and J dropped 7 bases, with 9 bases sitting between them. CDR3 sequence (DNA): TGTGCCAGCAGTTGGGACATTAATACGCAGTATTTT. Translation gives CASSWDINTQYF.

The chain is built from TRBV6-1 and TRBJ2-1; perhaps TRBD2 as D (5 bases). This CDR3 is built from 14 residues. Trimming left V 6 bases short and J 5 bases short, with 14 bases between. Germline CDR1 is MNHNS and CDR2 is SASEGT. This chain's CDR3 is CASRVLGSNNEQFF. CDR3 nucleotide sequence: TGTGCCAGCAGGGTACTAGGGTCTAACAATGAGCAGTTCTTC.

The chain joins TRBV6-5 to TRBJ1-2; 9 bases are shared with TRBD1. Germline lookup yields CDR1 MNHEY and CDR2 SVGAGI. With V trimmed by 8 bases and J by 6 bases, 10 bases remained unmatched. The CDR3 length is 14 residues. CDR3 nucleotide sequence: TGTGCCAGCGGCAGGGGACAGGGAATAGATGGCTACACCTTC. This translates into CASGRGQGIDGYTF.

This sequence joins TRBV29-1 and TRBJ2-7, with TRBD1 as a possible D gene (5 bases). CDR3 length: 14 amino acids. In germline, CDR1 is SQVTM, CDR2 ANQGSEA. The V gene lost 5 bases and the J gene lost 0 bases, with 14 bases spanning the gap. The DNA for the CDR3 is TGCAGCGTTCCATTCACAGGCGCCTCCTACGAGCAGTACTTC. It yields the protein CSVPFTGASYEQYF.

The CDR3 here is CASTPRTSGNTGELFF. CDR3 sequence (DNA): TGTGCCAGCACCCCGAGGACTAGCGGTAACACCGGGGAGCTGTTTTTT. J is TRBJ2-2 and V is TRBV9; TRBD2 aligns across 10 bases. CDR3 length equals 16 residues. Germline V gene lookup returns CDR1 SGDLS and CDR2 YYNGEE. With 6 bases clipped from V and 2 bases from J, the junction kept 7 bases outside the gene matches.

The chain uses TRBV29-1 and TRBJ2-7; 9 nucleotides agree with TRBD2. J lost 3 bases, V lost 5 bases, and 5 bases had no gene match. The germline V gene encodes CDR1 SQVTM and CDR2 ANQGSEA. The CDR3 is 13 residues long. CDR3 region: CSVQGLASYEQYF. The CDR3 region has the DNA TGCAGCGTTCAGGGACTAGCTAGCTACGAGCAGTACTTC.

This clone was seen only a few times. The chain recombines TRBV15 with TRBJ2-7; no definite D call. The CDR3 covers 14 residues. CDR1 LNHNV and CDR2 YYDKDF come from the germline V gene (reference sequence). V was cut by 1 base and J by 2 bases, with 9 bases left in between. The CDR3 loop reads CATSRAGFAYEQYF. The CDR3 coding sequence is TGTGCCACCAGCAGAGCTGGATTCGCCTACGAGCAGTACTTC.

The V call is TRBV11-2, the J call TRBJ2-7, with TRBD2 matching over 9 bases. V lost 3 bases to trimming and J lost 7 bases; unmatched junction nucleotides: 13. The CDR3 totals 16 residues. Germline lookup yields CDR1 SGHAT and CDR2 FQNNGV. The CDR3 nucleotides read TGTGCCAGCAGCTTCGGGAAGCGGGAGGACCACGGGGAGCAGTACTTC. Its translation: CASSFGKREDHGEQYF. Variable domain in full (rest from reference TRBV11-2 and TRBJ2-7): EAGVAQSPRYKIIEKRQSVAFWCNPISGHATLYWYQQILGQGPKLLIQFQNNGVVDDSQLPKDRFSAERLKGVDSTLKIQPAKLEDSAVYLCASSFGKREDHGEQYFGPGTRLTVT.

The chain joins TRBV4-3 to TRBJ2-3; possibly TRBD2 for D (6 bases). This CDR3 region has 15 residues. Germline values: CDR1 LGHNA, CDR2 YSLEER. The V and J ends lost 2 bases and 6 bases respectively, with 15 bases between them. The CDR3, as DNA: TGCGCCAGCAGCCAAAGGCGGGGATGGGCGGATACGCAGTATTTT. The encoded protein is CASSQRRGWADTQYF.

The CDR3 here is CAWSVLGQVNTGELFF. CDR3 nucleotide sequence: TGTGCCTGGAGTGTACTAGGACAGGTTAACACCGGGGAGCTGTTTTTT. The chain combines TRBV30 with TRBJ2-2; 7 bases agree with TRBD1. The CDR3 is 16 residues long. Unmatched junction bases numbered 6, after V lost 0 bases and J lost 2 bases. The V gene's germline CDR1 is GTSNPN and CDR2 SVGIG (reference sequence).